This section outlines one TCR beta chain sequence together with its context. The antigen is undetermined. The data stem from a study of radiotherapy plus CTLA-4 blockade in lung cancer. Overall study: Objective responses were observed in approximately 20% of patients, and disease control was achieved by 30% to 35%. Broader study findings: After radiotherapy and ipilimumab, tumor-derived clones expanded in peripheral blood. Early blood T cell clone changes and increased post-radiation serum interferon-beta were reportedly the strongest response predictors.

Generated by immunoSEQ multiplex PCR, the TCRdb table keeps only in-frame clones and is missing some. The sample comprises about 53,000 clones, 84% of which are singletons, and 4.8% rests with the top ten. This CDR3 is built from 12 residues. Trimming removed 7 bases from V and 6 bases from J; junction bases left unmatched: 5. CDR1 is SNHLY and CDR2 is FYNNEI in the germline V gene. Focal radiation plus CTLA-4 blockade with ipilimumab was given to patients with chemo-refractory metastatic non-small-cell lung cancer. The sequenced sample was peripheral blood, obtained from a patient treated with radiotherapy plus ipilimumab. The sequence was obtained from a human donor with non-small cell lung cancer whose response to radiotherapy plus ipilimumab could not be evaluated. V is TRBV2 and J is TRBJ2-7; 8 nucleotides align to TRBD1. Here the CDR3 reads CASTPDRGEQYF. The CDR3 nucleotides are TGTGCCAGCACCCCCGACAGGGGCGAGCAGTACTTC.